The clone carrying this TCR beta chain was seen more than once but under ten times. What it binds is not known. The data are from a study of molecular identifiers for immune sequencing clone quantification. Study-wide results and limits: With a barcode shared among identical TCR molecules, highly expanded clone sizes could be underestimated. Spiked-in Jurkat TCR RNA corresponding to one cell was reported as detectable against approximately 930,000 naive cells.

Germline V gives CDR1 MNHEY, CDR2 SVGEGT. There are 12 residues in the CDR3. V shed 6 bases and J shed 6 bases, with 8 bases lying between them. Using a CD8+CD4-CCR7+CD45RA+ phenotype, naive CD8 T cells were sorted. Previously described methods with listed TCR primers produced the bulk TCR libraries. MiXCR, run by TCRdb on the PCR reads, gives a single entry per CDR3 protein. This repertoire shows around 460,000 distinct CDR3 sequences, 25% found once; its top ten account for 0.7% to 0.9%. The sequence was obtained from a human donor in good health. Some libraries in this study had Jurkat cell RNA spiked in. J is TRBJ2-2 and V is TRBV6-2 or TRBV6-3; D remains unclear. The sequencing sample was made of naive CD8+ T cells from blood, with Jurkat cell RNA spiked in. Indicated subset: FACS-sorted CD8+CD4-CCR7+CD45RA+ naive T cells. The CDR3 DNA reads as TGTGCCAGCAGAATTGGTGCCGGGGAGCTGTTTTTT. Translation gives CASRIGAGELFF.